This T cell receptor beta chain was captured in a study of blood T cell repertoires in COVID-19. Overall study: The United States, Italy and Spain provided the acute and convalescent COVID-19 samples. T cells, B-cell-depleted T cells, or PBMCs provided the cDNA or gDNA that served as material.

CDR1 MDHEN and CDR2 SYDVKM come from the germline V gene. The junction had 5 bases not matched to a gene; V was cut back by 8 bases and J by 7 bases. The CDR3 extends over 12 amino acids. In the original analysis: Estimated nucleated cell counts came from reference gene primer amplification. The table came from immunoSEQ multiplex PCR; TCRdb's copy has only in-frame clones and leaves some out. D and trimming were read from the DNA, whereas the V and J calls and clone size are those reported in that table. The sample includes some 150,000 clones, approximately 83% of them seen just once. The chain has TRBV28 and TRBJ2-4, with 7 nucleotides matching TRBD1. Sequenced input: peripheral blood. The clonotype was recovered from a human donor in a cohort sampled during active COVID-19. The CDR3 loop is CASEGARNIQYF. For the CDR3, the DNA is TGTGCCAGCGAGGGGGCACGGAACATTCAGTACTTC.